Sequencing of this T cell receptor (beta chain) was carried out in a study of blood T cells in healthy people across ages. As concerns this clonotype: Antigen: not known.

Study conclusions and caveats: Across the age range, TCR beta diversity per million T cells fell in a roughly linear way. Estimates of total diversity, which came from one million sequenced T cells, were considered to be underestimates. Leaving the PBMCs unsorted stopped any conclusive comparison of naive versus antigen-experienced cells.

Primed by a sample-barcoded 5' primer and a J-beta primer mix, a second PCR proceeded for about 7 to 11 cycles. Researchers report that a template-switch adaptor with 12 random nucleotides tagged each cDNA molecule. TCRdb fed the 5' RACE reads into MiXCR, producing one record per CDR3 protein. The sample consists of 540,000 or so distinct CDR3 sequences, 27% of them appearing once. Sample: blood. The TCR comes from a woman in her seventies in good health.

As DNA, the CDR3 is TGTGCCAGCAGCTCCCTTGAAGGTAGCGGGGGGGCCGGTGAGACCCAGTACTTC. Encoded protein: CASSSLEGSGGAGETQYF. The chain is built from TRBV7-2 and TRBJ2-1, with 11 bases identical to TRBD2. The better agreement between TRBJ2-5 and the DNA end casts doubt on the J call. Germline V lookup: CDR1 SGHTA, CDR2 FQGNSA. The CDR3 contains 18 residues.